This TCR beta chain was captured by sequencing in a study of TIL therapy for anti-PD-1-resistant metastatic lung cancer. Turning to the study itself: Half of patients were current or former smokers.

The time point here: pre-treatment sample, taken before nivolumab and TIL therapy. Comments on this clone: The antigen is undetermined.

Overall study findings and caveats: This highly selected cohort may not generalize to typical lung cancer patients.

The libraries were made with immunoSEQ v3. Generated by immunoSEQ multiplex PCR, the TCRdb table keeps only in-frame clones and is missing some. The table has nearly 60,000 clones, roughly 70% seen once. The origin of this receptor is a person aged 30 to 80 with non-small cell lung cancer. Specimen: blood, collected at baseline.

Here the CDR3 reads CASSQEVGLAGDTQYF. DNA for the CDR3: TGCGCCAGCAGCCAAGAGGTTGGACTAGCGGGAGATACGCAGTATTTT. V usage is TRBV4-3 and J usage is TRBJ2-3; TRBD2 aligns across 11 bases. The J segment lost 5 bases and the V segment lost 0 bases, leaving 4 bases of the junction unmatched. Germline CDR1 is LGHNA and CDR2 is YSLEER. There are 16 residues in the CDR3.